This T cell receptor (beta chain) was recorded in a study of blood T cell repertoires in COVID-19. Study details: From the United States, Italy and Spain came samples of acute and convalescent COVID-19. T cells, B-cell-depleted T cells, or PBMCs provided the cDNA or gDNA that served as material.

Methods used by the authors: Estimation of nucleated cell counts relied on the amplification of reference gene primers. Measured with immunoSEQ multiplex PCR; TCRdb has only the in-frame clones, and not every one. V and J calls and clone size come straight from that table; D and trimming were deduced from the DNA. The table lists about 200,000 clones, approximately 91% of them singletons. Seattle participants joined during active infection and were tracked over time. The sequenced sample was peripheral blood. This TCR was sampled from a middle-aged man with COVID-19, enrolled during active disease.

The CDR3 coding sequence is TGCGCCAGCAGCCCAAGCGGACAGCACTACGAGCAGTACTTC. Translation: CASSPSGQHYEQYF. The rearrangement links TRBV5-1 to TRBJ2-7; TRBD1 is a possible D gene (6 bases). Trimming removed 4 bases at V and 3 bases at J, with 14 bases between. CDR1 is SGHRS and CDR2 is YFSETQ in the germline V gene. This CDR3 spans 14 amino acids.